This T cell receptor beta chain stems from a study of OX40 agonist ivuxolimab in advanced cancers. This CDR3 comprises 14 residues. Germline loops: CDR1 SGHVS, CDR2 FQNEAQ. Trimming removed 7 bases at V and 5 bases at J, with 17 bases between. TCRdb's table, derived via immunoSEQ multiplex PCR, lists solely in-frame clones and lacks some. The sample includes about 73,000 clones, just under 90% of them seen just once. The source was CD4+ or CD8+ T cells sorted from blood, collected in a trial of the OX40 agonist ivuxolimab. The chain couples TRBV7-8 to TRBJ2-5, with unresolved D. This TCR was sampled from an adult with an advanced solid tumor such as melanoma, head and neck, liver or kidney cancer. CDR3 in amino acids: CASILNYNMETQYF. CDR3 bases: TGTGCCAGCATCCTCAACTACAATATGGAGACCCAGTACTTC.